A selection of T cell receptor beta chains follows, all from one sample in a study of control samples from healthy donors and cancer patients. Sequencing used immunoSEQ multiplex PCR; TCRdb keeps in-frame clones, though not all of them. This sample has about 150,000 clones, with approximately 91% found just once. Sequenced material: blood. The receptors derive from a woman between 35 and 50 years old in good health. The CDR3 runs from the conserved cysteine through the conserved F or W. A D gene is named only where the DNA matches it firmly. Rows may omit the clone size; those that give it use once, few, many or a size class.

abundance	d_gene	v_gene	j_gene	CDR3nt	CDR3aa
NA	NA	TRBV19	TRBJ1-2	TGTGCCAGTAGTATTGGGGCAGGGAATGGCTACACCTTC	CASSIGAGNGYTF
NA	NA	TRBV4-1	TRBJ2-7	TGCGCCAGCAGCCAAGAGAACGAGGAAGAGCAGTACTTC	CASSQENEEEQYF
NA	NA	TRBV15	TRBJ2-7	TGTGCCACCAGCTACCGGGGCGGAACCTACGAGCAGTACTTC	CATSYRGGTYEQYF
NA	NA	TRBV7-9	TRBJ2-7	TGTGCCAGCAGTCCCGTCAGCTCCTACGAGCAGTACTTC	CASSPVSSYEQYF
few	TRBD2	TRBV29-1	TRBJ2-5	TGCAGCGTTTCTAACGGGGGGTTCCAAGAGACCCAGTACTTC	CSVSNGGFQETQYF
NA	NA	TRBV6-4	TRBJ1-1	TGTGCCAGCAGGGAACAGGGGAACACTGAAGCTTTCTTT	CASREQGNTEAFF
NA	TRBD1	TRBV7-3	TRBJ1-2	TGTGCCAGCAGCCCAGGACAGGCGATAAAAACCTATGGCTACACCTTC	CASSPGQAIKTYGYTF
NA	NA	TRBV5-1	TRBJ2-5	TGCGCCAGCAGCTTGGAGGGTCAAGAGACCCAGTACTTC	CASSLEGQETQYF
NA	TRBD1	TRBV29-1	TRBJ1-2	TGCAGCGCCGGGACAGACTATGGCTACACCTTC	CSAGTDYGYTF
NA	NA	TRBV5-1	TRBJ1-3	TGCGCCAGCCGGGGGGCACGAGTGGAAAACACCATATATTTT	CASRGARVENTIYF
NA	NA	TRBV3-1/TRBV3-2	TRBJ1-2	TGTGCCAGCAGCCAGCCCCCGGGAGGGGCCGACGGCTACACCTTC	CASSQPPGGADGYTF
NA	TRBD1	TRBV5-4	TRBJ2-5	TGTGCCAGCAATGATTGGGACAGGGGTGAGGAGACCCAGTACTTC	CASNDWDRGEETQYF
NA	NA	TRBV20-1	TRBJ1-1	TGCAGTGCTAGTAGAGGGGGCACTGAAGCTTTCTTT	CSASRGGTEAFF
NA	NA	TRBV7-9	TRBJ2-4	TGTGCCAGCAGCCACTCGACAGGGAGGGATTTAGCCAAAAACATTCAGTACTTC	CASSHSTGRDLAKNIQYF
NA	NA	TRBV19	TRBJ1-5	TGTGCCAGTAGGGATGAACGACGCCCTTATAGCAATCAGCCCCAGCATTTT	CASRDERRPYSNQPQHF
NA	TRBD1	TRBV10-3	TRBJ1-3	TGTGCCATCAGTGGGACAGGGACCCCTGGAAACACCATATATTTT	CAISGTGTPGNTIYF
NA	TRBD2	TRBV9	TRBJ2-7	TGTGCCAGCGGAGGACTAGCGGGGAACTACGAGCAGTACTTC	CASGGLAGNYEQYF
NA	NA	TRBV7-6	TRBJ2-2	TGTGCCAGCAGCTTACAGGACAGTCCTTCCGGGGAGCTGTTTTTT	CASSLQDSPSGELFF
NA	NA	TRBV13	TRBJ2-7	TGTGCCAGCAGCATTACCGCACTCGGGATGACACTTTACGAGCAGTACTTC	CASSITALGMTLYEQYF
NA	NA	TRBV7-9	TRBJ1-2	TGTGCCAGCAGCCCCTCTGGGGGCTCTTGGGGCTACACCTTC	CASSPSGGSWGYTF
NA	TRBD1	TRBV5-6	TRBJ1-1	TGTGCCAGCATCCTCCTACAGGGGGCGCTGGGCACTGAAGCTTTCTTT	CASILLQGALGTEAFF
NA	NA	TRBV6-1	TRBJ2-7	TGTGCCAGCAGTGAACGGGCCTCCGACGAGCAGTACTTC	CASSERASDEQYF
NA	NA	TRBV13	TRBJ1-4	TGTGCCAGCAGCCTTAATCTTAATGAAAAACTGTTTTTT	CASSLNLNEKLFF
NA	NA	TRBV19	TRBJ2-6	TGTGCCAGTACCCTACCGGGGGGCACCACCACCCCTGGGGCCAACGTCCTGACTTTC	CASTLPGGTTTPGANVLTF
NA	TRBD1	TRBV13	TRBJ2-7	TGTGCCAGCAGGCCTGCAGGGGGCGCTTATAACGAGCAGTACTTC	CASRPAGGAYNEQYF
few	NA	TRBV5-1	TRBJ1-1	TGCGCCAGCAGCTTGGGGGCAGCTATGAACACTGAAGCTTTCTTT	CASSLGAAMNTEAFF
NA	NA	TRBV6-2/TRBV6-3	TRBJ2-3	TGTGCCAGCAGCCCTCTTTCGCTGGGTACCACAGATACGCAGTATTTT	CASSPLSLGTTDTQYF
NA	NA	TRBV1	TRBJ1-5	TGCACCAGCAGCCTCTTCCGGGGCCGAGTTGGCAATCAGCCCCAGCATTTT	CTSSLFRGRVGNQPQHF
NA	TRBD2	TRBV4-1	TRBJ2-7	TGCGCCAGCAGCCAAGCGCGGGGGGGGCATAGCTCCTACGAGCAGTACTTC	CASSQARGGHSSYEQYF
NA	NA	TRBV5-4	TRBJ2-5	TGTGCCAGCAGCTTGGGGGACGTGGAGGCCTCCCCGACCCAGTACTTC	CASSLGDVEASPTQYF
NA	TRBD2	TRBV6-2/TRBV6-3	TRBJ2-1	TGTGCCAGCAGTTACGGGGCTAGCGGGGGGGCCAAGTCCTACAATGAGCAGTTCTTC	CASSYGASGGAKSYNEQFF
NA	NA	TRBV20-1	TRBJ2-3	TGCAGTGCTAGTGTGGGAGTGACTGCCGTGGATACGCAGTATTTT	CSASVGVTAVDTQYF
NA	NA	TRBV10-3	TRBJ1-1	TGTGCCATCACTACGACAAGGGGAACTGAAGCTTTCTTT	CAITTTRGTEAFF
NA	NA	TRBV9	TRBJ2-6	TGTGCCAGCAGCCCGACTCCCCTGTCTGGGGCCAACGTCCTGACTTTC	CASSPTPLSGANVLTF
NA	NA	TRBV10-2	TRBJ2-7	TGCGCCACGAGCCACCAAGCAACCGAGCAGTACTTC	CATSHQATEQYF